This TCR beta chain comes out of a study of T cell changes during pregnancy in multiple sclerosis. Germline V CDR1 and CDR2: SGHVS, FNYEAQ. This CDR3 spans 15 amino acids. V was clipped by 5 bases and J by 9 bases; unmatched bases: 7. Sequencing was performed with immunoSEQ multiplex PCR; in TCRdb, only in-frame clones are kept and a portion is missing. The sample carries 50,000 to 65,000 clones, 90% recorded once. Sequenced here: peripheral blood, sampled in the third trimester of pregnancy. V is TRBV7-6 and J is TRBJ2-2, with 12 bases matching TRBD1. This receptor was taken from a female donor in good health, enrolled as a control in a pregnancy study. CDR3 residues: CASSPGQGAHRELFF. Here the CDR3 DNA reads TGTGCCAGCAGCCCGGGACAGGGGGCCCACCGGGAGCTGTTTTTT.